The source of this TCR beta chain is a study of blood T cells in healthy people across ages. Study observations and caveats: A roughly linear fall in TCR beta diversity per million T cells was seen with increasing age. Researchers deemed the diversity estimates from one million T cells underestimates.

Aged roughly 6 to 90, donors were systemically healthy Caucasians from Russia. The CDR3 consists of 13 residues. The V end was cut by 6 bases, the J end by 8 bases, with 16 bases between. Germline V lookup: CDR1 MNHEY, CDR2 SVGAGI. On this clonotype itself: Its matching antigen is unknown.

Together with a sample-barcoded 5' primer, a J-beta primer mix was included in a second PCR lasting 7 to 11 cycles. Tagging of each cDNA molecule was performed by a template-switch adaptor with 12 random nucleotides. Via MiXCR, TCRdb re-called the 5' RACE reads, giving one row per CDR3 protein. The top ten hold under 5% of the sample, which has 1.4 million or so distinct CDR3 sequences, roughly two fifths seen once. What was sequenced was blood. The chain couples TRBV6-5 to TRBJ1-1, with D perhaps matching TRBD1 (5 bases). The source is a woman younger than 35 in good health. The CDR3 is CASRKTARSEAFF. CDR3 DNA: TGTGCCAGCAGAAAGACAGCTAGGTCCGAAGCTTTCTTT.